A selection of T cell receptor beta chains follows, all from one sample in a study of CD8 T cells in Susac syndrome. TCRdb used MiXCR to reprocess the immunoSEQ multiplex PCR reads, holding one entry per CDR3 protein. The sample holds under 200,000 distinct CDR3 sequences, approximately 93% seen once. The sample comprised CD4+ T cells from PBMCs. The source is a human donor in good health. Each CDR3 is given with its conserved first and last residue. D genes are given only for firm matches.

CDR3aa: CAWRDPPGYGYTF; CDR3nt: TGTGCCTGGAGAGACCCCCCAGGGTATGGCTACACCTTC; v_gene: TRBV30; len: 13; j_gene: TRBJ1-2; d_gene: NA
CDR3aa: CASSLSRGVRAFF; CDR3nt: TGTGCCAGCAGTTTATCCCGGGGCGTGAGGGCTTTCTTT; v_gene: TRBV12-3/TRBV12-4; len: 13; j_gene: TRBJ1-1; d_gene: NA
CDR3aa: CASSLKSAGAANTGELFF; CDR3nt: TGTGCCAGCAGCTTGAAGTCGGCGGGGGCTGCGAACACCGGGGAGCTGTTTTTT; v_gene: TRBV7-2; len: 18; j_gene: TRBJ2-2; d_gene: NA
CDR3aa: CSVERGMTDTQYF; CDR3nt: TGCAGCGTTGAAAGGGGAATGACAGATACGCAGTATTTT; v_gene: TRBV29-1; len: 13; j_gene: TRBJ2-3; d_gene: NA
CDR3aa: CASSVGDLQETQYF; CDR3nt: TGTGCCAGCAGCGTAGGGGACCTTCAAGAGACCCAGTACTTC; v_gene: TRBV9; len: 14; j_gene: TRBJ2-5; d_gene: NA
CDR3aa: CASSQDMGPANYGYTF; CDR3nt: TGTGCCAGCAGCCAAGACATGGGGCCTGCTAACTATGGCTACACCTTC; v_gene: TRBV3-1; len: 16; j_gene: TRBJ1-2; d_gene: NA
CDR3aa: CASSSPGGLVITDTQYF; CDR3nt: TGTGCCAGCAGCAGCCCGGGGGGACTAGTGATCACAGATACGCAGTATTTT; v_gene: TRBV9; len: 17; j_gene: TRBJ2-3; d_gene: TRBD2
CDR3aa: CAWRLESSYNSPLHF; CDR3nt: TGTGCCTGGAGGCTCGAGAGCTCCTATAATTCACCCCTCCACTTT; v_gene: TRBV30; len: 15; j_gene: TRBJ1-6; d_gene: NA
CDR3aa: CASSFGRGNTGELFF; CDR3nt: TGTGCCAGCAGCTTTGGCAGGGGAAACACCGGGGAGCTGTTTTTT; v_gene: TRBV5-6; len: 15; j_gene: TRBJ2-2; d_gene: NA
CDR3aa: CASSFARTGGISPLHF; CDR3nt: TGTGCCAGCAGCTTTGCCCGGACAGGGGGTATTTCACCCCTCCACTTT; v_gene: TRBV7-8; len: 16; j_gene: TRBJ1-6; d_gene: TRBD1
CDR3aa: CASSQVLGVETQYF; CDR3nt: TGTGCCAGCTCACAGGTTCTGGGTGTCGAGACCCAGTACTTC; v_gene: TRBV18; len: 14; j_gene: TRBJ2-5; d_gene: NA
CDR3aa: CASSFRGSDQPQHF; CDR3nt: TGTGCCAGCAGCTTCAGGGGGTCAGATCAGCCCCAGCATTTT; v_gene: TRBV7-8; len: 14; j_gene: TRBJ1-5; d_gene: TRBD1
CDR3aa: CASREFGGSYNEQFF; CDR3nt: TGTGCCAGCAGAGAGTTTGGGGGTTCCTACAATGAGCAGTTCTTC; v_gene: TRBV5-4; len: 15; j_gene: TRBJ2-1; d_gene: NA
CDR3aa: CASSATVNTEAFF; CDR3nt: TGTGCCAGCAGCGCCACAGTTAACACTGAAGCTTTCTTT; v_gene: TRBV7-9; len: 13; j_gene: TRBJ1-1; d_gene: NA
CDR3aa: CAWMYTGELFF; CDR3nt: TGTGCCTGGATGTACACCGGGGAGCTGTTTTTT; v_gene: TRBV30; len: 11; j_gene: TRBJ2-2; d_gene: NA
CDR3aa: CASSPFKGAHGYTF; CDR3nt: TGTGCCAGCTCTCCATTTAAGGGGGCTCATGGCTACACCTTC; v_gene: TRBV28; len: 14; j_gene: TRBJ1-2; d_gene: TRBD1
CDR3aa: CSASLGGGLLDTQYF; CDR3nt: TGCAGTGCTAGTCTAGGTGGGGGCTTGCTCGATACGCAGTATTTT; v_gene: TRBV20-1; len: 15; j_gene: TRBJ2-3; d_gene: NA
CDR3aa: CASSEGQNYGYTF; CDR3nt: TGCGCCAGCAGTGAGGGCCAGAACTATGGCTACACCTTC; v_gene: TRBV10-2; len: 13; j_gene: TRBJ1-2; d_gene: NA
CDR3aa: CASGGVRGNEQFF; CDR3nt: TGTGCCAGCGGGGGGGTGAGAGGAAATGAGCAGTTCTTC; v_gene: TRBV6-6; len: 13; j_gene: TRBJ2-1; d_gene: TRBD2
CDR3aa: CSASFSEVGDNTGELFF; CDR3nt: TGCAGTGCCTCCTTTAGCGAAGTCGGGGATAACACCGGGGAGCTGTTTTTT; v_gene: TRBV20-1; len: 17; j_gene: TRBJ2-2; d_gene: NA
CDR3aa: CSVGSGRGTGGYTF; CDR3nt: TGCAGCGTGGGATCTGGCAGGGGGACTGGTGGCTACACCTTC; v_gene: TRBV29-1; len: 14; j_gene: TRBJ1-2; d_gene: TRBD1
CDR3aa: CSARGGNEKLFF; CDR3nt: TGCAGCGCCCGAGGGGGGAATGAAAAACTGTTTTTT; v_gene: TRBV29-1; len: 12; j_gene: TRBJ1-4; d_gene: NA
CDR3aa: CASNLAGGRSSYNEQFF; CDR3nt: TGTGCCAGCAACTTAGCGGGGGGTCGCAGCTCCTACAATGAGCAGTTCTTC; v_gene: TRBV7-9; len: 17; j_gene: TRBJ2-1; d_gene: TRBD2
CDR3aa: CASIPEGNTDTQYF; CDR3nt: TGTGCCAGCATCCCTGAAGGGAACACAGATACGCAGTATTTT; v_gene: TRBV2; len: 14; j_gene: TRBJ2-3; d_gene: NA